The 15 T cell receptor beta chains below all came from one sample that was sequenced in a study of low-dose radiotherapy and immunotherapy resistance in tumors. The sample's time point: after trial treatment. Treatment reported: LDRT plus nivolumab, ipilimumab, low-dose cyclophosphamide and aspirin (RACIN trial). Alpha and beta chains were covered, as first-strand cDNA relied on TRAV- and TRBV-specific primers. Using a constant-region primer together with a V-primer adapter, TCRs were subjected to roughly 20 PCR cycles of amplification. TCRdb re-called the reads with MiXCR, one entry per CDR3 protein. The data contain about 60,000 distinct CDR3 sequences, under 30% of them singletons. The starting material was PBMCs, obtained after low-dose radiotherapy plus immunotherapy. These receptors were taken from a male donor with prostate cancer.

In this sample, this clonotype turned up many times. The chain joins TRBV5-1 to TRBJ1-1; TRBD1 aligns across 8 bases. There are 17 residues in the CDR3. Germline trimming cut 4 bases from V and 4 bases from J; bases unmatched to any gene: 15. Germline CDR1 SGHRS, CDR2 YFSETQ. This chain's CDR3 is CASSLRQGHPGGTEAFF. CDR3 DNA: TGCGCCAGCAGCCTACGACAGGGGCATCCCGGGGGCACTGAAGCTTTCTTT. The full variable domain, in which reference TRBV5-1 and TRBJ1-1 provide the parts outside the CDR3, is KAGVTQTPRYLIKTRGQQVTLSCSPISGHRSVSWYQQTPGQGLQFLFEYFSETQRNKGNFPGRFSGRQFSNSRSEMNVSTLELGDSALYLCASSLRQGHPGGTEAFFGQGTRLTVV.

The sample holds many counts of this clonotype. The V call is TRBV25-1, the J call TRBJ2-1; D perhaps matches TRBD1 (6 bases). This CDR3 comprises 17 residues. Germline-derived CDR1 and CDR2 are MGHDK and SYGVNS. Deletions cut 1 base from V and 0 bases from J, with 13 bases between. The CDR3 reads CASSESGRGGSYNEQFF. In DNA form, the CDR3 reads TGTGCCAGCAGTGAATCCGGCAGAGGGGGCTCCTACAATGAGCAGTTCTTC.

This clonotype showed up many times. The rearrangement joins TRBV4-1 to TRBJ2-7; 8 bases match TRBD1. Germline V gene lookup returns CDR1 MGHRA and CDR2 YSYEKL. The CDR3 consists of 15 residues. J lost 1 base, V lost 0 bases, and 2 bases had no gene match. CDR3 protein: CASSQDRQGSYEQYF. The CDR3 DNA sequence: TGCGCCAGCAGCCAAGACAGACAGGGGTCCTACGAGCAGTACTTC.

This sequence joins TRBV5-1 and TRBJ1-4; D uncertain. This CDR3 has 15 amino acids. The ends were cut back, 1 base at V and 7 bases at J, with 14 bases in the middle. The germline CDR1 and CDR2 sequences are SGHRS and YFSETQ. In DNA form, the CDR3 reads TGCGCCAGCAGCTTGTCAAGTCGGGAAAGTGAAAAACTGTTTTTT. Its protein product is CASSLSSRESEKLFF.

This clonotype was seen at least ten times. V usage is TRBV6-1 and J usage is TRBJ2-7; possibly TRBD1 for D (6 bases). Trimming took 0 bases from V and 4 from J, leaving 7 bases between them. This CDR3 contains 13 residues. Germline V gene lookup returns CDR1 MNHNS and CDR2 SASEGT. This CDR3 reads CASSEAGQYEQYF. CDR3 coding DNA: TGTGCCAGCAGTGAAGCAGGACAGTACGAGCAGTACTTC.

As for this clonotype: This could be a read error, since a much larger clone is one nucleotide away. The chain combines TRBV11-3 with TRBJ2-3, with TRBD1 matching over 9 bases. Germline CDR1 and CDR2: SGHNT and YENEEA. The CDR3 is made up of 17 amino acids. The CDR3 is CARSSNPGTGNTDTQYF. DNA for the CDR3: TGTGCCAGAAGCTCCAACCCCGGGACAGGGAACACAGATACGCAGTATTTT.

This clonotype has a count of ten or more. The rearrangement uses TRBV4-1 and TRBJ2-7, with D unclear. From germline, CDR1 is MGHRA and CDR2 YSYEKL. The length of the CDR3 is 13 residues. Between the trimmed V and J ends, which lost 1 base and 2 bases, there was a span of 6 bases. As DNA, the CDR3 is TGCGCCAGCAGCCAAGGCGGAGCCTACGAGCAGTACTTC. This gives the protein CASSQGGAYEQYF.

This clonotype was counted many times. The V gene is TRBV28, the J gene TRBJ1-1; D uncertain. Deletions cut 4 bases from V and 8 bases from J, with 20 bases between. Germline V gives CDR1 MDHEN, CDR2 SYDVKM. This CDR3 is built from 15 residues. CDR3 DNA sequence: TGTGCCAGCAGTTCGCCCGAAAAATTGTTAGTGGAAGCTTTCTTT. Translating it yields CASSSPEKLLVEAFF.

This clonotype was counted many times. The chain is built from TRBV9 and TRBJ2-1; the match to TRBD2 covers 7 bases. With 0 bases clipped from V and 3 bases from J, the junction kept 6 bases outside the gene matches. Germline V gene lookup returns CDR1 SGDLS and CDR2 YYNGEE. This CDR3 is built from 16 residues. CDR3 nucleotide sequence: TGTGCCAGCAGCGTAGAGCCAGCGGGGCTCTACAATGAGCAGTTCTTC. Translating it yields CASSVEPAGLYNEQFF.

Ten or more counts support this clonotype. The gene calls are TRBV4-1 and TRBJ1-2; D is ambiguous. The germline CDR1 and CDR2 sequences are MGHRA and YSYEKL. The length of the CDR3 is 15 residues. The ends were cut back, 0 bases at V and 5 bases at J, with 13 bases in the middle. The CDR3 DNA reads as TGCGCCAGCAGCCAAGAGGCCGTAACAGCTTATGGCTACACCTTC. This codes for CASSQEAVTAYGYTF.

This chain joins TRBV29-1 and TRBJ2-3; D call uncertain. CDR3 length equals 13 residues. Trimming stripped 3 bases from V and 2 bases from J, with 9 bases between. CDR1 and CDR2 from the germline V gene are SQVTM and ANQGSEA. CDR3: CSVEPTYTDTQYF. DNA of the CDR3: TGCAGCGTTGAGCCCACTTACACAGATACGCAGTATTTT.

This clonotype was observed a few times. The chain carries TRBV20-1 and TRBJ1-2; D might be TRBD1 (5 bases). Trimming cost V 4 bases and J 6 bases, with 15 bases left between them. This CDR3 has 13 amino acids. Germline CDR1 reads DFQATT; CDR2 reads SNEGSKA (reference sequence). CDR3 DNA: TGCAGTGCTAAACTCCAGGGCCTCAATGGCTACACCTTC. Translated, it gives CSAKLQGLNGYTF.

This clonotype was found many times. The chain combines TRBV5-1 with TRBJ2-2; perhaps TRBD1 as D (6 bases). Germline V gene lookup returns CDR1 SGHRS and CDR2 YFSETQ. The CDR3 covers 14 residues. Trimming shortened V by 6 bases and J by 2 bases, and 11 bases separated the two germline ends. CDR3 nucleotides: TGCGCCAGCATATCACAGGGTAACACCGGGGAGCTGTTTTTT. It encodes CASISQGNTGELFF.

By sample share, this clonotype is medium-sized (0.01 to 0.1%). An end of the junction does not agree with germline; a read error may underlie this. This chain joins TRBV4-1 and TRBJ2-3, with 12 bases that match TRBD2. CDR3 length: 16 amino acids. CDR1 and CDR2 from the germline V gene are MGHRA and YSYEKL. In DNA, the CDR3 is TGTGCCAGCAGCCCTAGCGGGGGGGCTGGAAAAGATACGCAGTATTTT. Its protein product is CASSPSGGAGKDTQYF.

This clonotype showed up many times. V gene TRBV28 combines with J gene TRBJ1-2, with D maybe TRBD1 (6 bases). V was pared by 8 bases and J by 4 bases, with 23 bases between. This CDR3 has 16 amino acids. CDR1 and CDR2 (germline): MDHEN, SYDVKM. CDR3 sequence (DNA): TGTGCCAGCCATAAGAATGAAATACAGGGTGGCTATGGCTACACCTTC. Its protein product is CASHKNEIQGGYGYTF.